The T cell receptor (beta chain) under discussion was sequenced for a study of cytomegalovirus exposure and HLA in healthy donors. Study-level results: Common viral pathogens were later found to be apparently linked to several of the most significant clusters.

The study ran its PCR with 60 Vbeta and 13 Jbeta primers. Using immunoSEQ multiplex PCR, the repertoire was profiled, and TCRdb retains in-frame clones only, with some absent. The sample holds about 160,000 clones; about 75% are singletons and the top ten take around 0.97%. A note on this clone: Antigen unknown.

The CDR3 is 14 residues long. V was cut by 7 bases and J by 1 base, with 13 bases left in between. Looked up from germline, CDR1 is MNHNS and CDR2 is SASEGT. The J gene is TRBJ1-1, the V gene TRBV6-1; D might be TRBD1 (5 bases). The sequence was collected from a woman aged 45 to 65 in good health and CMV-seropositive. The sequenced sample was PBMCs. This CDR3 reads CASKGSQGNTEAFF. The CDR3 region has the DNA TGTGCCAGCAAAGGGTCTCAGGGGAACACTGAAGCTTTCTTT.